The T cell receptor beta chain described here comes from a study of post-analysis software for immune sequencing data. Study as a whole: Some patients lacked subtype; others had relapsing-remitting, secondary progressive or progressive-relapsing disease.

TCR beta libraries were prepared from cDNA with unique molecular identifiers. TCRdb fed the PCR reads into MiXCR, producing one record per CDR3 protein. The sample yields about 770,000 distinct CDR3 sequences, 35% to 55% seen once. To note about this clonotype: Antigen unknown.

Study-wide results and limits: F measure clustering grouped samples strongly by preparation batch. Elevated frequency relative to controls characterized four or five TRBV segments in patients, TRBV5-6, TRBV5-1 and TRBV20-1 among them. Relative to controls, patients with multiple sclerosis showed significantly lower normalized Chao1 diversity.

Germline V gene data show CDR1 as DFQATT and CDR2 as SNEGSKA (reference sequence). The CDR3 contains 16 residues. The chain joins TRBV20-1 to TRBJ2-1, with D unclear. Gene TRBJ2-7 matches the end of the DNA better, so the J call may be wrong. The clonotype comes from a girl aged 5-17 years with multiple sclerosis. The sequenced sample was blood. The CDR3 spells CSARPRGQVHPYEQYF. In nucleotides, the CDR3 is TGCAGTGCTAGACCGCGCGGTCAGGTCCATCCCTACGAGCAGTACTTC.